These 31 T cell receptor beta chains originate from one sample sequenced in a study of control samples from healthy donors and cancer patients. Produced via immunoSEQ multiplex PCR; TCRdb's table is partial and in-frame only. This sample carries about 190,000 clones, about 90% of them seen once, and the ten largest clones take about 1.7%. The sample was blood. The receptors come from a man aged 30-40 years in good health.

The rearrangement uses TRBV11-2 and TRBJ1-1; 7 bases map to TRBD1. The J segment lost 3 bases and the V segment lost 5 bases, leaving 9 bases of the junction unmatched. This CDR3 comprises 15 residues. Germline V gene lookup returns CDR1 SGHAT and CDR2 FQNNGV. The CDR3 DNA sequence: TGTGCCAGCAGCCGGAGACAGGGTGGGGACACTGAAGCTTTCTTT. It codes for CASSRRQGGDTEAFF.

The chain recombines TRBV24-1 with TRBJ1-1, with 7 bases aligning to TRBD1. The CDR3 spans 15 residues. V lost 2 bases to trimming and J lost 7 bases; unmatched junction nucleotides: 9. Germline CDR1 and CDR2: KGHDR and SFDVKD. The CDR3 sequence is CATSDSGAGGLEAFF. CDR3 DNA sequence: TGTGCCACCAGTGATTCCGGGGCAGGGGGGCTTGAAGCTTTCTTT.

The chain joins TRBV3-1 (or the pseudogene TRBV3-2) to TRBJ2-2, with D possibly TRBD2 on 6 matching bases. The V end lost 4 bases, the J end lost 6 bases, and 18 bases lay between the germline ends. The CDR3 runs 16 residues. CDR1 is LGHDT, CDR2 YNNKEL, per germline (reference sequence). The CDR3 nucleotides are TGTGCCAGCAGCCGCCCTACGGGAGTTGGGGCCGGGGAGCTGTTTTTT. Translating it yields CASSRPTGVGAGELFF.

The chain has TRBV2 and TRBJ1-2, with D possibly being TRBD1 (5 bases). Per the germline V gene, CDR1 is SNHLY and CDR2 is FYNNEI. The CDR3 covers 15 residues. The ends were cut back, 2 bases at V and 6 bases at J, with 16 bases in the middle. This CDR3 is CASSEFARGPDGYTF. CDR3 DNA sequence: TGTGCCAGCAGTGAATTCGCGAGGGGCCCCGATGGCTACACCTTC.

This clone has more than one count but fewer than ten. The CDR3 DNA sequence: TGCAGCGTTGTTGTCGGCGAGCAGTACTTC. It encodes CSVVVGEQYF. The chain has TRBV29-1 and TRBJ2-7; D gene unclear. Germline CDR1 reads SQVTM; CDR2 reads ANQGSEA. There are 10 residues in the CDR3. Trimming left V 4 bases short and J 6 bases short, with 7 bases between.

The chain uses TRBV30 and TRBJ2-1; D may be TRBD1 or TRBD2 (5 bases each). The CDR3 loop spans 13 amino acids. Germline CDR1 and CDR2: GTSNPN and SVGIG (reference sequence). The V end lost 3 bases, the J end lost 8 bases, and 14 bases lay between the germline ends. Here the CDR3 DNA reads TGTGCCTGGAGGACGGGGCCCTTTTATGAGCAGTTCTTC. Translated, it gives CAWRTGPFYEQFF. Full variable domain (remainder filled in from reference TRBV30 and TRBJ2-1): SQTIHQWPATLVQPVGSPLSLECTVEGTSNPNLYWYRQAAGRGLQLLFYSVGIGQISSEVPQNLSASRPQDRQFILSSKKLLLSDSGFYLCAWRTGPFYEQFFGPGTRLTVL.

This chain joins TRBV5-6 and TRBJ1-2; tentative D call: TRBD1 (6 bases). Germline lookup yields CDR1 SGHDT and CDR2 YYEEEE. With 7 bases removed from V and 8 bases from J, the gap between germline ends came to 15 bases. The length of the CDR3 is 12 residues. CDR3 sequence: CASRGLRGGYTF. DNA of the CDR3: TGTGCCAGCCGGGGGCTGAGGGGAGGCTACACCTTC.

CDR3: CASRPQAVTSSYNEQFF. The CDR3, as DNA: TGTGCCAGCAGACCCCAAGCGGTCACGAGCTCCTACAATGAGCAGTTCTTC. The rearrangement joins TRBV13 to TRBJ2-1, with TRBD2 as a possible D gene (5 bases). Trimming took 6 bases from V and 0 from J, leaving 18 bases between them. In germline, CDR1 is PRHDT, CDR2 FYEKMQ (reference sequence). This CDR3 has 17 residues.

This clone was counted a single time. J is TRBJ2-2 and V is TRBV24-1; 7 bases map to TRBD2. The CDR3 is made up of 17 amino acids. V shed 4 bases and J 2 bases; nucleotides not matched to a gene: 9. CDR1 is KGHDR and CDR2 is SFDVKD in the germline V gene. The CDR3 nucleotides are TGTGCCACCAGTGAAGGAGCGGGGCGGGGAAACACCGGGGAGCTGTTTTTT. Protein product: CATSEGAGRGNTGELFF.

This sequence joins TRBV27 and TRBJ2-6, with D unresolved. Germline CDR1 reads MNHEY; CDR2 reads SMNVEV (reference sequence). The CDR3 contains 12 residues. The V and J ends lost 6 bases and 0 bases respectively, with 0 bases between them. Written as DNA, the CDR3 is TGTGCCAGCAGCTCTGGGGCCAACGTCCTGACTTTC. Encoded protein: CASSSGANVLTF.

V gene TRBV20-1 combines with J gene TRBJ1-2; D uncertain. Germline lookup yields CDR1 DFQATT and CDR2 SNEGSKA (reference sequence). This CDR3 spans 14 amino acids. Between the trimmed V and J ends, which lost 3 bases and 4 bases, there was a span of 15 bases. The CDR3 loop reads CSASGSLASYGYTF. CDR3 nucleotides: TGCAGTGCTAGTGGATCACTCGCTAGCTATGGCTACACCTTC.

The rearrangement joins TRBV15 to TRBJ2-3; D tentatively fits TRBD1 or TRBD2 (6 bases each). Trimming took off 0 bases at V and 1 base at J, with 8 bases between the two ends. CDR3 size: 15 residues. The germline V gene encodes CDR1 LNHNV and CDR2 YYDKDF (reference sequence). The CDR3 sequence: CATSREGGRTDTQYF. DNA of the CDR3: TGTGCCACCAGCAGAGAGGGGGGCCGCACAGATACGCAGTATTTT.

Here the CDR3 DNA reads TGTGCCAGCAGTGGGACGTCGGGGGGTGTTTCACCCCTCCACTTT. Its translation is CASSGTSGGVSPLHF. The chain combines TRBV6-4 with TRBJ1-6; D may be TRBD1 (5 bases). Trimming removed 4 bases at V and 9 bases at J, with 16 bases between. The germline CDR1 and CDR2 sequences are MRHNA and SNTAGT. This CDR3 region has 15 residues.

This rearrangement joins TRBV3-1 (or the pseudogene TRBV3-2) to TRBJ1-2; 7 bases are a match to TRBD1. The V segment lost 8 bases and the J segment 4 bases; nucleotides outside the gene matches: 10. Germline loops: CDR1 LGHDT, CDR2 YNNKEL (reference sequence). The CDR3 spans 14 residues. The CDR3 nucleotides are TGTGCCAGCCGCCCGGGACAGTCGTTCTATGGCTACACCTTC. Its protein is CASRPGQSFYGYTF.

The sample holds a few counts of this clone. This sequence joins TRBV7-9 and TRBJ2-7; 8 bases fit TRBD1. Germline lookup yields CDR1 SEHNR and CDR2 FQNEAQ (reference sequence). CDR3 length: 16 amino acids. The junction had 5 bases not matched to a gene; V was cut back by 1 base and J by 0 bases. CDR3 in amino acids: CASSLVRTGSSYEQYF. Here the CDR3 DNA reads TGTGCCAGCAGCTTAGTCCGGACAGGGAGCTCCTACGAGCAGTACTTC.

The chain recombines TRBV14 with TRBJ1-1; a weak D match, TRBD1 (6 bases). Trimming took off 1 base at V and 4 bases at J, with 16 bases between the two ends. CDR1 is SGHDN, CDR2 FVKESK, per germline. CDR3 size: 16 residues. CDR3 protein: CASSQGVGGTSTEAFF. The CDR3 nucleotides read TGTGCCAGCAGCCAAGGAGTAGGGGGTACGAGCACTGAAGCTTTCTTT. Full variable domain (missing parts from reference TRBV14 and TRBJ1-1): EAGVTQFPSHSVIEKGQTVTLRCDPISGHDNLYWYRRVMGKEIKFLLHFVKESKQDESGMPNNRFLAERTGGTYSTLKVQPAELEDSGVYFCASSQGVGGTSTEAFFGQGTRLTVV.

The V and J genes are TRBV13 and TRBJ1-3; D not resolved. V dropped 0 bases and J dropped 0 bases, with 3 bases sitting between them. Looked up from germline, CDR1 is PRHDT and CDR2 is FYEKMQ (reference sequence). The CDR3 runs to 14 residues. The CDR3 region is CASSLGVSGNTIYF. The CDR3 nucleotides are TGTGCCAGCAGCTTAGGGGTCTCTGGAAACACCATATATTTT.

The chain is built from TRBV29-1 and TRBJ2-7; no definite D call. V lost 4 bases and J lost 0, with 4 bases in between. Germline CDR1 and CDR2: SQVTM and ANQGSEA. The CDR3 sequence is 11 residues long. CDR3 protein: CSVAASYEQYF. For the CDR3, the DNA is TGCAGCGTTGCAGCCTCCTACGAGCAGTACTTC.

J is TRBJ1-1 and V is TRBV11-2; 10 bases agree with TRBD1. CDR1 and CDR2 (germline): SGHAT, FQNNGV. The CDR3 covers 14 residues. The V and J ends lost 1 base and 14 bases, in that order; junction bases with no gene match: 10. DNA of the CDR3: TGTGCCAGCAGCTTAGGACAGGGGGCCCCCTCGGAATTCTTT. Translated: CASSLGQGAPSEFF.

In the case of this clone: The same CDR3 is also encoded by other DNA sequences in this sample. V is TRBV7-9 and J is TRBJ1-5; 7 bases align to TRBD1. From germline, CDR1 is SEHNR and CDR2 FQNEAQ (reference sequence). The length of the CDR3 is 14 residues. Trimming at V came to 4 bases and at J to 1 base, leaving 1 base not matched to a gene. CDR3 in DNA: TGTGCCAGCAGCTCGACAGGGAGCAATCAGCCCCAGCATTTT. It specifies CASSSTGSNQPQHF.

V and J are TRBV3-1 (or the pseudogene TRBV3-2) and TRBJ2-1; D may match TRBD1 or TRBD2 (5 bases each). There are 13 residues in the CDR3. Trimming cost V 4 bases and J 10 bases, with 14 bases left between them. Germline V gene sequence: CDR1 LGHDT, CDR2 YNNKEL (reference sequence). The CDR3 spells CASSPRGALEQFF. Here the CDR3 DNA reads TGTGCCAGCAGCCCCCGAGGGGCGCTCGAGCAGTTCTTC.

This sequence joins TRBV12-5 and TRBJ1-6, with 8 bases lining up with TRBD1. The germline CDR1 and CDR2 sequences are LGHNT and FRNRAP. The CDR3 loop spans 14 amino acids. The V and J ends lost 4 bases and 8 bases, in that order; junction bases with no gene match: 4. The CDR3 is CASGSGQGYSPLHF. DNA of the CDR3: TGTGCTAGTGGTTCCGGACAGGGATATTCACCCCTCCACTTT.

The V gene is TRBV30, the J gene TRBJ1-6; 8 bases line up with TRBD1. V lost 7 bases to trimming and J lost 9 bases; unmatched junction nucleotides: 8. Germline V lookup: CDR1 GTSNPN, CDR2 SVGIG (reference sequence). The CDR3 totals 13 residues. DNA for the CDR3: TGTGCCTCGCAGACAGGGGCGGGTTCACCCCTCCACTTT. Translated: CASQTGAGSPLHF.

The J gene is TRBJ2-3, the V gene TRBV5-6; D remains unclear. Germline V gives CDR1 SGHDT, CDR2 YYEEEE. The germline V and J ends were trimmed by 2 bases and 3 bases, with 7 bases remaining between them. This CDR3 has 13 amino acids. Written as DNA, the CDR3 is TGTGCCAGCAGCTTTGAGACTACAGATACGCAGTATTTT. It is translated as CASSFETTDTQYF.

The V gene is TRBV7-6, the J gene TRBJ1-3; tentatively, D is TRBD1 (6 bases). CDR1 is SGHVS and CDR2 is FNYEAQ in the germline V gene. This CDR3 has 14 amino acids. Trimming stripped 6 bases from V and 3 bases from J, with 12 bases between. This CDR3 is CASRKDSLGNTIYF. In DNA form, the CDR3 reads TGTGCCAGCAGGAAGGACAGCCTTGGAAACACCATATATTTT.

The chain links TRBV19 to TRBJ2-1; maybe TRBD1 (5 bases). The CDR3 runs to 14 residues. V shed 4 bases and J shed 2 bases, with 9 bases lying between them. CDR1 is LNHDA, CDR2 SQIVND, per germline (reference sequence). The CDR3 bases are TGTGCCAGTAGTAGTTGGGGCCCCTACAATGAGCAGTTCTTC. Translation: CASSSWGPYNEQFF.

The gene calls are TRBV7-9 and TRBJ2-1; 10 nucleotides agree with TRBD1. The V segment lost 4 bases and the J segment 6 bases; nucleotides outside the gene matches: 6. There are 15 residues in the CDR3. In germline, CDR1 is SEHNR, CDR2 FQNEAQ (reference sequence). CDR3 region: CASSSGTGAFNEQFF. In DNA form, the CDR3 reads TGTGCCAGCAGCTCCGGGACAGGGGCCTTCAATGAGCAGTTCTTC. The full variable domain, in which reference TRBV7-9 and TRBJ2-1 provide the parts outside the CDR3, is DTGVSQNPRHKITKRGQNVTFRCDPISEHNRLYWYRQTLGQGPEFLTYFQNEAQLEKSRLLSDRFSAERPKGSFSTLEIQRTEQGDSAMYLCASSSGTGAFNEQFFGPGTRLTVL.

The gene calls are TRBV5-1 and TRBJ1-5; D is perhaps TRBD1 (6 bases). The CDR3 loop spans 15 amino acids. Germline V CDR1 and CDR2: SGHRS, YFSETQ. Trimming took 3 bases from V and 4 from J, leaving 14 bases between them. CDR3 in DNA: TGCGCCAGCAGCTCAGACGGACAGTTTAATCAGCCCCAGCATTTT. It translates to CASSSDGQFNQPQHF.

The V call is TRBV11-2, the J call TRBJ1-4, with D possibly matching TRBD1 (5 bases). V was cut by 5 bases and J by 6 bases, with 19 bases left in between. CDR1 and CDR2 from the germline V gene are SGHAT and FQNNGV. The CDR3 is made up of 16 amino acids. This chain's CDR3 is CASSTRIQESYEKLFF. DNA for the CDR3: TGTGCCAGCAGCACGAGGATACAGGAGTCCTATGAAAAACTGTTTTTT.

In its sample, this clone was seen once. The chain recombines TRBV19 with TRBJ1-1; D possibly corresponds to TRBD1 (5 bases). Trimming took off 9 bases at V and 0 bases at J, with 14 bases between the two ends. Germline V CDR1 and CDR2: LNHDA, SQIVND (reference sequence). The CDR3 loop spans 14 amino acids. The chain's CDR3 is CASHSGFMNTEAFF. The CDR3 bases are TGTGCCAGCCACTCAGGGTTCATGAACACTGAAGCTTTCTTT.

This clone was counted between two and nine times. The rearrangement joins TRBV14 to TRBJ2-7; 8 nucleotides line up with TRBD1. The CDR3 has 14 amino acids. The J segment lost 6 bases and the V segment lost 1 base, leaving 5 bases of the junction unmatched. Germline assignment: CDR1 SGHDN and CDR2 FVKESK. This CDR3 is CASSQGDRSSEQYF. The DNA for the CDR3 is TGTGCCAGCAGCCAAGGGGACAGGTCTTCCGAGCAGTACTTC.